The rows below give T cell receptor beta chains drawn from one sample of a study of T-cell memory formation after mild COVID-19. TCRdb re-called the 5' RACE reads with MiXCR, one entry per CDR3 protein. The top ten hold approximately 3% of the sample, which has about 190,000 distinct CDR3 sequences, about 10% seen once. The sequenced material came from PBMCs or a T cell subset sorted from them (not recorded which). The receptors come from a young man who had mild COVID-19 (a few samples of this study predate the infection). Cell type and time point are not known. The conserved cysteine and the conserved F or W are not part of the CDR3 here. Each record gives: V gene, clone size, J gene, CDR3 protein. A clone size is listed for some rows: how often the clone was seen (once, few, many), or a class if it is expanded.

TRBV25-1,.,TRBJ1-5,ASSEGNQPQH
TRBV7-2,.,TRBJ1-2,ASSFYAGGYGYT
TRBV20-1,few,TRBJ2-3,SALVGRADTQY
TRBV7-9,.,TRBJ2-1,ASSRRDRYNEQF
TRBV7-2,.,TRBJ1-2,ASSIQGSGYGYT
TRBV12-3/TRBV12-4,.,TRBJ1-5,ASSLAGQGANQPQH
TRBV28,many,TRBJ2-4,ATSLAKNIQY
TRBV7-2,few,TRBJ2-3,ASSQNSGFTDTQY
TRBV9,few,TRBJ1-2,ASSQEFNYGYT
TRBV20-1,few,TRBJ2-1,SASHPGPEQF
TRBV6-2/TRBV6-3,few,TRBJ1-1,ASRMYPQDTEAF
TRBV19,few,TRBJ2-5,ASQTGTGSETQY
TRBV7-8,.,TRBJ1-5,ASSSRGGPQPQH
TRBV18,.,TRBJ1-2,ASSPVDGPFRLGYT
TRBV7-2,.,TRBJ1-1,ASDGQSNTEAF
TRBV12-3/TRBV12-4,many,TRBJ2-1,ASTERGVGSYNEQF
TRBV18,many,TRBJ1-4,ASSLRQPNEKLF
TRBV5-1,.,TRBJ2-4,ASSVPTDLAKNIQY
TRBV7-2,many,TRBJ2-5,ASSFHPGETQY
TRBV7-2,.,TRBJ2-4,ASSLETGNIQY
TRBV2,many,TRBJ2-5,ASSVKETQY
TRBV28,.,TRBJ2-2,ASRTGASGAGELF